The sequence of this T cell receptor (beta chain) was determined in a study of CXCR3-negative and CXCR3-positive naive CD8 T cells. To note about this clonotype: The antigen is unknown.

Study-wide results and caveats: High diversity, comparable across both naive subsets, contrasted with much lower diversity in memory CD8+ cells. Unlike memory cells, which differed, naive CXCR3-negative and CXCR3-positive cells had similar TRBV-TRBJ usage.

Carrying UMI labels, the TRB cDNA libraries were prepared through 5' RACE. TCRdb processed the 5' RACE reads again and assigns one entry to each CDR3 protein, with no DNA. The sample table sets out 30,000 to 40,000 distinct CDR3 sequences. The germline V gene encodes CDR1 MNHNY and CDR2 SVGAGI (reference sequence). The CDR3 consists of 15 residues. This receptor was identified in a human donor in good health. Some clones in this sample may be carry-over from other donors' samples. Sequenced: memory CD8+ T cells from blood. The chain has TRBV6-6 and TRBJ2-7; the TRBD1 assignment by TCRdb is unverifiable without DNA. The CDR3 loop reads CASGTPRDRVHEQYF.